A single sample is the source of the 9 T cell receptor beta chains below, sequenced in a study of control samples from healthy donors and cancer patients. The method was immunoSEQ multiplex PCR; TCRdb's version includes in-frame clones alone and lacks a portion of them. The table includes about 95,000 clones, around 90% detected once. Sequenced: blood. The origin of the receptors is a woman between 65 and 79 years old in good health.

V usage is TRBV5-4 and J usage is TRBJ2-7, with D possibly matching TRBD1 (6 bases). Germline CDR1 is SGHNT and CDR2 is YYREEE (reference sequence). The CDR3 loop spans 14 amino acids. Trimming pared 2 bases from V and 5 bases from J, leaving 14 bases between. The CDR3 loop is CASSFVAAGDEQYF. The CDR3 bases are TGTGCCAGCAGCTTTGTGGCAGCAGGGGACGAGCAGTACTTC.

CDR3 amino acids: CASSQVQGGAYEQYF. CDR3 nucleotide sequence: TGTGCCAGCAGCCAAGTGCAGGGCGGGGCCTACGAGCAGTACTTC. J is TRBJ2-7 and V is TRBV3-1 (or the pseudogene TRBV3-2), with TRBD2 as a possible D gene (6 bases). Trimming took 1 base from V and 2 from J, leaving 12 bases between them. The CDR3 length is 15 residues. The germline gives CDR1 LGHDT, CDR2 YNNKEL (reference sequence).

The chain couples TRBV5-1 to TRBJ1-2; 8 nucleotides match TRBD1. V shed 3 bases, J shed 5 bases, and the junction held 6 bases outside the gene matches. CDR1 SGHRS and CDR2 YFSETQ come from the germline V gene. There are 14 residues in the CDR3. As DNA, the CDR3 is TGCGCCAGCAGCTCTGACAGGGGCGAGTATGGCTACACCTTC. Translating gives CASSSDRGEYGYTF.

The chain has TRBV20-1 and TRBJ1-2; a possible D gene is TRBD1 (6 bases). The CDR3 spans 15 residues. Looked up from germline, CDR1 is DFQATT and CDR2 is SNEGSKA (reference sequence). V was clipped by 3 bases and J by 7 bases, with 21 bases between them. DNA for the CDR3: TGCAGTGCTAGTCGCCCCACCCCAAGAGGGGGTGGCTACACCTTC. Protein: CSASRPTPRGGGYTF.

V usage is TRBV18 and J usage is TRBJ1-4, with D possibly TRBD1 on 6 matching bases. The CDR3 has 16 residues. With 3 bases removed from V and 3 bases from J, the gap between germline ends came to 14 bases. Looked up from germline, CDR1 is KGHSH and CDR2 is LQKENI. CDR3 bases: TGTGCCAGCTCACCTTCCCCGGGGGCACCTAATGAAAAACTGTTTTTT. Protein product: CASSPSPGAPNEKLFF.

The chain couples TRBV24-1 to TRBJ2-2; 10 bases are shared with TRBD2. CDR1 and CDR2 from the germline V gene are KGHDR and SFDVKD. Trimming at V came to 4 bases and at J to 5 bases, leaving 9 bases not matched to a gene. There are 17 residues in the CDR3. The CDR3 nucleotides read TGTGCCACCAGTGACCCCTCAGCGGGGGGGCCAACCGGGGAGCTGTTTTTT. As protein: CATSDPSAGGPTGELFF.

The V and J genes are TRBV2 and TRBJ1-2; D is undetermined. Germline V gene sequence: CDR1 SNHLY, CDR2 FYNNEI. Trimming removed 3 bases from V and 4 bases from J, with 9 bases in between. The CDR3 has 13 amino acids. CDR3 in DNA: TGTGCCAGCAGTGACAGTTTGGGCTATGGCTACACCTTC. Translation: CASSDSLGYGYTF.

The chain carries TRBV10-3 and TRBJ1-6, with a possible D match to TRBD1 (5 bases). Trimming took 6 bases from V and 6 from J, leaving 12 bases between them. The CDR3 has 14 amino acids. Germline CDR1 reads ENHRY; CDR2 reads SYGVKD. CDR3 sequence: CAIRGDSGNSPLHF. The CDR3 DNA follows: TGTGCCATCAGAGGAGACAGTGGTAATTCACCCCTCCACTTT.

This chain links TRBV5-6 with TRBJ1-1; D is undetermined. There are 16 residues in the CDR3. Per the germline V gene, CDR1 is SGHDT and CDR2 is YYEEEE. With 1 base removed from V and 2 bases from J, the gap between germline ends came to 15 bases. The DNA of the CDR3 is TGTGCCAGCAGCTTGATGCAGGTCGTTGATAACACTGAAGCTTTCTTT. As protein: CASSLMQVVDNTEAFF.